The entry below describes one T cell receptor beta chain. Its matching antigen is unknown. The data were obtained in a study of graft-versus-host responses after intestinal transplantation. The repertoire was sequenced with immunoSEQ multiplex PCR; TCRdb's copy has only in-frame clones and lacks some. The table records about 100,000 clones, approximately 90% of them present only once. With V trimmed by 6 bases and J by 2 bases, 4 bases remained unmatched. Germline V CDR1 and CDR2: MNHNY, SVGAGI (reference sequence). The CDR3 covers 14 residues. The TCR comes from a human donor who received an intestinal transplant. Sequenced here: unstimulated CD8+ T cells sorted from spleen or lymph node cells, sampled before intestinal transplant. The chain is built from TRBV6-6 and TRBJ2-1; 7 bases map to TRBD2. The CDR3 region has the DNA TGTGCCAGCAGGGAGACTAGCCCCTACAATGAGCAGTTCTTC. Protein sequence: CASRETSPYNEQFF.